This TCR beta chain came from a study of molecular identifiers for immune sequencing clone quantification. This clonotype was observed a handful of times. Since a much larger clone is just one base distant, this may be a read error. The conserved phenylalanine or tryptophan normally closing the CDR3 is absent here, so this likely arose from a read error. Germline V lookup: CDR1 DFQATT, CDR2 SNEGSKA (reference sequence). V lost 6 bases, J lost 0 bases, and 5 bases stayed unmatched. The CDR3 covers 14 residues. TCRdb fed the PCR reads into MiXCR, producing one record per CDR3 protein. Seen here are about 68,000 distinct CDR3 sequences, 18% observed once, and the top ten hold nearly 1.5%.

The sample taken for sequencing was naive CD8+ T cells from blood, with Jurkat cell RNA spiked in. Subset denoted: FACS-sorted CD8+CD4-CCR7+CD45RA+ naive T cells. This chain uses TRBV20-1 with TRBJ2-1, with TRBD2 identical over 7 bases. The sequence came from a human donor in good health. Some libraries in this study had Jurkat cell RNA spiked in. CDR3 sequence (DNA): TGCAGTGCGCGCCTAGCGGACTCCTACAATGAGCAGTTCTCC. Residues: CSARLADSYNEQFS.